This is a list of T cell receptor beta chains from one sample in a study of T cells in Graves' hyperthyroidism and ophthalmopathy. From the multiplex PCR reads, TCRdb called clonotypes with MiXCR, one entry per CDR3 protein. The sample includes hundreds of thousands of distinct CDR3 sequences, 35% seen only once; the top ten take roughly 30%. The sample consisted of blood. These receptor sequences come from a woman between 40 and 55 years old with Graves' hyperthyroidism. Both conserved end residues are part of each CDR3. The order of the fields is D gene, J gene, V gene, clone size, CDR3 length, CDR3 protein, CDR3 DNA. The D gene is left open where the match is weak. Clone sizes are given selectively: once, few, many, or a class where the clone is expanded.

-	TRBJ1-2	TRBV28	many	15	CASSTPQQGWSGYTF	TGTGCCAGCAGTACCCCTCAACAGGGTTGGAGTGGCTACACCTTC
-	TRBJ2-7	TRBV14	-	13	CASSHGGAEEQYF	TGTGCCAGCAGCCATGGGGGGGCTGAAGAGCAGTACTTC
TRBD1	TRBJ2-6	TRBV2	many	15	CGSGTGGSGANVLTF	TGTGGTTCCGGGACAGGGGGTTCAGGGGCCAACGTCCTGACTTTC
-	TRBJ1-1	TRBV18	many	14	CASSPPGRNTEAFF	TGTGCCAGCTCACCACCGGGCAGGAACACTGAAGCTTTCTTT
-	TRBJ1-4	TRBV20-1	many	12	CSATSLNEKLFF	TGCAGTGCAACGTCCTTAAATGAAAAACTGTTTTTT
-	TRBJ1-4	TRBV19	many	13	CASSSSLEGKLFF	TGTGCCAGTAGCTCCTCCCTTGAGGGAAAACTGTTTTTT
TRBD1	TRBJ1-2	TRBV7-2	few	16	CASSSRGGQKNYGYTF	TGTGCCAGCAGCTCCCGTGGGGGACAGAAAAACTATGGCTACACCTTC
-	TRBJ1-5	TRBV12-3/TRBV12-4	few	14	CASSSSGPNQPQHF	TGTGCCAGCAGTTCCTCGGGGCCCAATCAGCCCCAGCATTTT
-	TRBJ1-6	TRBV4-3	-	16	CASSQEPSNPNSPLHF	TGCGCCAGCAGCCAAGAACCTTCGAATCCAAATTCACCCCTCCACTTT
TRBD1	TRBJ2-7	TRBV12-3/TRBV12-4	-	15	CASSPRDRYSYEQYF	TGTGCCAGCAGCCCCCGGGACAGGTACTCCTACGAGCAGTACTTC
-	TRBJ2-7	TRBV6-6	few	15	CASGPRGRYSYEQYF	TGTGCCAGCGGGCCTCGGGGGAGGTACTCCTACGAGCAGTACTTC
-	TRBJ2-7	TRBV19	many	12	CASSISSGEQYF	TGTGCCAGTAGTATATCCAGCGGTGAGCAGTACTTC
-	TRBJ1-1	TRBV7-9	many	14	CASSLENMNTEAFF	TGTGCCAGCAGCTTAGAAAACATGAACACTGAAGCTTTCTTT
-	TRBJ1-4	TRBV25-1	many	15	CASSEYGGPGEKLFF	TGTGCCAGCAGTGAATATGGAGGGCCGGGTGAAAAACTGTTTTTT
-	TRBJ1-1	TRBV2	many	14	CASRLDAWMTEAFF	TGTGCCAGCAGGCTCGACGCGTGGATGACTGAAGCTTTCTTT
-	TRBJ2-7	TRBV7-9	many	15	CASTPGGGSSYEQYF	TGTGCCAGCACCCCAGGGGGAGGCAGCTCCTACGAGCAGTACTTC
-	TRBJ1-1	TRBV6-5	-	14	CASISKGKNTEAFF	TGTGCCAGCATTTCCAAGGGGAAGAACACAGAAGCTTTCTTT
-	TRBJ2-7	TRBV2	many	15	CASRADSAISYEQYF	TGTGCCAGCAGAGCGGACTCCGCCATCTCCTACGAGCAGTACTTC
-	TRBJ2-5	TRBV7-9	few	16	CASSNYRALGQETQYF	TGTGCCAGCAGCAATTACAGGGCTTTAGGCCAAGAGACCCAGTACTTC
-	TRBJ1-1	TRBV10-1	few	13	CASSDQQNTEAFF	TGCGCCAGCAGTGACCAACAGAACACTGAAGCTTTCTTT
-	TRBJ1-2	TRBV10-3	-	13	CAISESGRYGYTF	TGTGCCATCAGTGAGTCTGGCAGGTATGGCTACACCTTC
-	TRBJ1-5	TRBV12-3/TRBV12-4	many	12	CASRKGNQPQHF	TGTGCCAGCAGGAAGGGGAATCAGCCCCAGCATTTT
TRBD1	TRBJ1-2	TRBV12-3/TRBV12-4	many	14	CASSSTGGTNGYTF	TGTGCCAGCAGTTCGACAGGGGGCACTAATGGCTACACCTTC
TRBD1	TRBJ1-1	TRBV6-5	-	16	CASSSGRGPQGAEAFF	TGTGCCAGCAGTTCGGGGCGGGGGCCCCAGGGGGCTGAAGCTTTCTTT
-	TRBJ1-1	TRBV15	-	12	CATSKGRRKAFF	TGTGCCACCAGCAAGGGACGGAGGAAAGCTTTCTTT
TRBD1	TRBJ2-7	TRBV20-1	-	15	CSANSRQGATYEQYF	TGCAGTGCTAATAGCCGACAGGGGGCAACCTACGAGCAGTACTTC
TRBD1	TRBJ1-6	TRBV13	-	16	CASSPSGQALRSPLHF	TGTGCCAGCAGCCCCTCAGGACAGGCCCTTCGTTCACCCCTCCACTTT